Below, 26 T cell receptor beta chains from the same sample are listed, as sequenced in a study of technical replicates of blood from a few donors. Produced via immunoSEQ multiplex PCR; TCRdb's table is partial and in-frame only. The repertoire holds approximately 13,000 clones, with 79% as singletons. The sequenced material came from PBMCs. These TCRs come from a human donor in good health.

V is TRBV9 and J is TRBJ2-7, with 8 nucleotides matching TRBD1. Per germline, CDR1 SGDLS and CDR2 YYNGEE. The J segment lost 4 bases and the V segment lost 0 bases, leaving 6 bases of the junction unmatched. This CDR3 is built from 15 residues. CDR3 sequence reads: CASSVAQGAAYEQYF. The DNA of the CDR3 is TGTGCCAGCAGCGTAGCTCAGGGGGCTGCGTACGAGCAGTACTTC. Full variable domain (missing parts from reference TRBV9 and TRBJ2-7): DSGVTQTPKHLITATGQRVTLRCSPRSGDLSVYWYQQSLDQGLQFLIQYYNGEERAKGNILERFSAQQFPDLHSELNLSSLELGDSALYFCASSVAQGAAYEQYFGPGTRLTVT.

This chain joins TRBV29-1 and TRBJ2-7; D gene ambiguous. V dropped 2 bases and J dropped 9 bases, with 17 bases sitting between them. CDR3 length equals 13 residues. Germline V gene data show CDR1 as SQVTM and CDR2 as ANQGSEA. CDR3 bases: TGCAGCGTTGAATCCCCCACCGTCGGTGGGCAGTACTTC. It translates to CSVESPTVGGQYF.

V usage is TRBV6-5 and J usage is TRBJ2-1, with D possibly being TRBD2 (6 bases). There are 14 residues in the CDR3. The germline gives CDR1 MNHEY, CDR2 SVGAGI. Trimming left V 8 bases short and J 2 bases short, with 13 bases between. CDR3 sequence (DNA): TGTGCCAGCGGCCGGGAGTTCACCTACAATGAGCAGTTCTTC. Protein sequence: CASGREFTYNEQFF.

The table lists this clone with a few counts. The rearrangement links TRBV19 to TRBJ2-1; TRBD1 matches at 8 bases. CDR3 size: 15 residues. Germline CDR1 reads LNHDA; CDR2 reads SQIVND (reference sequence). J gave up 4 bases and V 3 bases, and 5 bases lay outside the gene matches. The CDR3 region is CASSILQGGYNEQFF. The CDR3 DNA sequence: TGTGCCAGTAGTATTCTACAGGGGGGATACAATGAGCAGTTCTTC.

The rearrangement joins TRBV15 to TRBJ2-7; 9 bases are shared with TRBD1. The CDR3 is made up of 14 amino acids. Trimming removed 2 bases from V and 5 bases from J; junction bases left unmatched: 4. CDR1 LNHNV and CDR2 YYDKDF come from the germline V gene (reference sequence). This CDR3 is CATSRSRQGDEQYF. CDR3 nucleotides: TGTGCCACCAGCAGAAGTCGACAGGGGGACGAGCAGTACTTC.

This clone was detected a few times. The chain has TRBV30 and TRBJ2-2; D gene ambiguous. The germline V gene has CDR1 GTSNPN and CDR2 SVGIG (reference sequence). V lost 1 base and J 1 base, leaving 4 bases between the germline ends. This CDR3 is built from 13 residues. CDR3: CAWSDGNTGELFF. In DNA form, the CDR3 reads TGTGCCTGGAGTGACGGGAACACCGGGGAGCTGTTTTTT.

The gene calls are TRBV6-1 and TRBJ2-3, with TRBD2 matching over 7 bases. V gave up 10 bases and J gave up 3 bases; unmatched junction bases: 13. This CDR3 region has 15 residues. Germline values: CDR1 MNHNS, CDR2 SASEGT. The CDR3 region has the DNA TGTGCCACTACATTCGACGCCGGGGGGACAGATACGCAGTATTTT. This translates into CATTFDAGGTDTQYF.

The V gene is TRBV11-2, the J gene TRBJ2-5, with D maybe TRBD1 (6 bases). In germline, CDR1 is SGHAT, CDR2 FQNNGV. V lost 2 bases and J lost 4, with 14 bases in between. The CDR3 covers 15 residues. In DNA form, the CDR3 reads TGTGCCAGCAGCTTATGGACAGCCCCCAGAGAGACCCAGTACTTC. Translation gives CASSLWTAPRETQYF.

The chain is built from TRBV5-1 and TRBJ2-3; TRBD1 might be the D (5 bases). Trimming took off 4 bases at V and 4 bases at J, with 13 bases between the two ends. The CDR3 is made up of 14 amino acids. Looked up from germline, CDR1 is SGHRS and CDR2 is YFSETQ. The CDR3 protein is CASSVTTASDTQYF. CDR3 in DNA: TGCGCCAGCAGCGTGACGACAGCTTCAGATACGCAGTATTTT.

V usage is TRBV5-1 and J usage is TRBJ2-3; the match to TRBD1 covers 9 bases. V trimming: 4 bases; J trimming: 0 bases; junction bases outside the gene matches: 3. This CDR3 has 15 residues. CDR1 and CDR2 (germline): SGHRS, YFSETQ. CDR3 region: CASSIGTGSTDTQYF. DNA for the CDR3: TGCGCCAGCAGCATAGGGACAGGGAGCACAGATACGCAGTATTTT.

This chain links TRBV7-7 with TRBJ2-5; 8 bases agree with TRBD2. CDR1 is SSHAT and CDR2 is FNYEAQ in the germline V gene (reference sequence). The CDR3 length is 14 residues. With V trimmed by 6 bases and J by 2 bases, 5 bases remained unmatched. CDR3 protein: CASSSGMGQETQYF. CDR3 nucleotides: TGTGCCAGCAGTAGCGGGATGGGGCAAGAGACCCAGTACTTC.

This chain joins TRBV7-6 and TRBJ2-2, with a tentative D call TRBD2 (6 bases). This CDR3 has 15 amino acids. Trimming shortened V by 5 bases and J by 7 bases, and 17 bases separated the two germline ends. CDR1 SGHVS and CDR2 FNYEAQ come from the germline V gene. CDR3 bases: TGTGCCAGCAGCCCCGGGACTTGGGCCGTCGGGGAGCTGTTTTTT. Its translation is CASSPGTWAVGELFF.

V and J are TRBV19 and TRBJ2-1; 10 nucleotides agree with TRBD1. Trimming removed 6 bases from V and 2 bases from J; junction bases left unmatched: 1. Germline V gives CDR1 LNHDA, CDR2 SQIVND (reference sequence). The CDR3 extends over 14 amino acids. The CDR3 DNA sequence: TGTGCCAGTAGAGGGACAGGGGCCTACAATGAGCAGTTCTTC. It translates to CASRGTGAYNEQFF.

This clone came up once. The chain is built from TRBV13 and TRBJ1-2; 9 bases map to TRBD1. The CDR3 is 15 amino acids. V was pared by 3 bases and J by 5 bases, with 7 bases of the junction left unmatched. Germline values: CDR1 PRHDT, CDR2 FYEKMQ (reference sequence). The CDR3 is CASSFGTGSTYGYTF. Written as DNA, the CDR3 is TGTGCCAGCAGCTTTGGGACAGGGTCGACTTATGGCTACACCTTC.

The CDR3 DNA is TGTGCCAGCACCCGAGGGGGATGGAGGAGTCAGCCCCAGCATTTT. Translated: CASTRGGWRSQPQHF. The chain couples TRBV28 to TRBJ1-5; tentatively, D is TRBD1 (6 bases). CDR1 is MDHEN, CDR2 SYDVKM, per germline. This CDR3 spans 15 amino acids. V lost 7 bases and J 6 bases, leaving 19 bases between the germline ends.

V gene TRBV6-5 combines with J gene TRBJ1-5, with TRBD1 identical over 7 bases. CDR3 length: 12 amino acids. J lost 4 bases, V lost 6 bases, and 0 bases had no gene match. Germline V lookup: CDR1 MNHEY, CDR2 SVGAGI. The CDR3 coding sequence is TGTGCCAGCAGGACAGGGAATCAGCCCCAGCATTTT. It codes for CASRTGNQPQHF.

V usage is TRBV28 and J usage is TRBJ1-2; 10 bases are shared with TRBD1. CDR1 MDHEN and CDR2 SYDVKM come from the germline V gene. The CDR3 is 14 amino acids. V shed 7 bases and J 4 bases; nucleotides not matched to a gene: 6. CDR3 bases: TGTGCCAGCACTATGGGACAGGGGAGCTATGGCTACACCTTC. It specifies CASTMGQGSYGYTF.

The V call is TRBV2, the J call TRBJ2-4; D uncertain. The ends were cut back, 8 bases at V and 6 bases at J, with 14 bases in the middle. Germline CDR1 and CDR2: SNHLY and FYNNEI. CDR3 length: 13 residues. The chain's CDR3 is CASSAQTANIQYF. CDR3 nucleotide sequence: TGTGCCAGCTCGGCCCAGACTGCAAACATTCAGTACTTC.

The V call is TRBV27, the J call TRBJ2-6; D is uncertain. CDR1 and CDR2 from the germline V gene are MNHEY and SMNVEV (reference sequence). Trimming left V 6 bases short and J 1 base short, with 25 bases between. The CDR3 totals 20 residues. CDR3 sequence: CASRREAWQLTRSGANVLTF. Here the CDR3 DNA reads TGTGCCAGCAGGCGAGAGGCGTGGCAGCTTACCCGGTCTGGGGCCAACGTCCTGACTTTC.

The chain carries TRBV5-6 and TRBJ1-2; 7 positions agree with TRBD1. Germline V gives CDR1 SGHDT, CDR2 YYEEEE. The CDR3 totals 11 residues. The J segment lost 7 bases and the V segment lost 4 bases, leaving 1 base of the junction unmatched. The CDR3 bases are TGTGCCAGCAGCCGACAGGGTGGCTACACCTTC. This gives the protein CASSRQGGYTF.

The chain recombines TRBV29-1 with TRBJ2-5, with 10 bases matching TRBD2. Germline CDR1 reads SQVTM; CDR2 reads ANQGSEA. With 6 bases clipped from V and 1 base from J, the junction kept 8 bases outside the gene matches. The CDR3 totals 15 residues. The CDR3 coding sequence is TGCAGCGTGAGAAGGACTAGCGGACTCCAAGAGACCCAGTACTTC. Its translation is CSVRRTSGLQETQYF.

This chain uses TRBV6-1 with TRBJ2-5; TRBD1 aligns across 8 bases. V trimming: 10 bases; J trimming: 1 base; junction bases outside the gene matches: 5. Germline CDR1 and CDR2: MNHNS and SASEGT. CDR3 length: 13 residues. CDR3 DNA: TGTGCCACGGGACAGGTTCCCCAAGAGACCCAGTACTTC. The encoded protein is CATGQVPQETQYF.

This chain connects TRBV7-8 to TRBJ2-7; D perhaps matches TRBD2 (5 bases). Germline CDR1 is SGHVS and CDR2 is FQNEAQ. The CDR3 totals 15 residues. Between the trimmed V and J ends, which lost 0 bases and 2 bases, there was a span of 11 bases. The CDR3 sequence: CASSLAWSGPYEQYF. In nucleotides, the CDR3 is TGTGCCAGCAGCTTAGCCTGGAGCGGACCCTACGAGCAGTACTTC.

The rearrangement uses TRBV7-6 and TRBJ2-5; a weak D match, TRBD2 (5 bases). CDR3 length equals 12 residues. CDR1 and CDR2 (germline): SGHVS, FNYEAQ. Between the trimmed V and J ends, which lost 5 bases and 4 bases, there was a span of 8 bases. CDR3 loop: CASSASGETQYF. CDR3 DNA: TGTGCCAGCAGCGCGAGCGGAGAGACCCAGTACTTC.

The V and J genes are TRBV7-6 and TRBJ1-5; possibly TRBD1 for D (5 bases). Germline CDR1 and CDR2: SGHVS and FNYEAQ. CDR3 length: 15 amino acids. V was shortened by 1 base and J by 7 bases, with 14 bases between the two germline ends. The CDR3 sequence is CASSLETGSFQPQHF. The CDR3 DNA reads TGTGCCAGCAGCTTAGAAACAGGATCGTTCCAGCCCCAGCATTTT. The full variable domain, with the rest looked up from reference TRBV7-6 and TRBJ1-5, is GAGVSQSPRYKVTKRGQDVALRCDPISGHVSLYWYRQALGQGPEFLTYFNYEAQQDKSGLPNDRFSAERPEGSISTLTIQRTEQRDSAMYRCASSLETGSFQPQHFGDGTRLSIL.

The chain couples TRBV5-1 to TRBJ2-3; D is undetermined. CDR1 and CDR2 (germline): SGHRS, YFSETQ. The V gene lost 5 bases and the J gene lost 1 base, with 11 bases spanning the gap. The length of the CDR3 is 14 residues. The CDR3 protein is CASSSRLGTDTQYF. The DNA for the CDR3 is TGCGCCAGCAGTTCACGGTTGGGCACAGATACGCAGTATTTT.